This section outlines one T cell receptor beta chain sequence together with its context. The antigen remains undetermined. The CDR3 has 15 residues. The germline gives CDR1 SNHLY, CDR2 FYNNEI. Trimming stripped 5 bases from V and 3 bases from J, with 17 bases between. The data were obtained in a study of beta chain features in type 1 diabetes. Study outcomes and limitations: HLA influence on TCRB rearrangement stayed unresolved here.

The sequenced template was cDNA made from the entire isolated RNA. Assay: immunoSEQ multiplex PCR; the TCRdb copy retains only in-frame clones and omits some. Here the sample spans about 900,000 clones, roughly 15% being singletons. The sample was naive CD4+ T cells from blood. This clonotype originated in a woman younger than 35 in good health. The gene calls are TRBV2 and TRBJ2-7, with D maybe TRBD2 (6 bases). The CDR3 loop is CASSYISGAIYEQYF. CDR3 sequence (DNA): TGTGCCAGCAGTTATATTTCGGGAGCCATCTACGAGCAGTACTTC.